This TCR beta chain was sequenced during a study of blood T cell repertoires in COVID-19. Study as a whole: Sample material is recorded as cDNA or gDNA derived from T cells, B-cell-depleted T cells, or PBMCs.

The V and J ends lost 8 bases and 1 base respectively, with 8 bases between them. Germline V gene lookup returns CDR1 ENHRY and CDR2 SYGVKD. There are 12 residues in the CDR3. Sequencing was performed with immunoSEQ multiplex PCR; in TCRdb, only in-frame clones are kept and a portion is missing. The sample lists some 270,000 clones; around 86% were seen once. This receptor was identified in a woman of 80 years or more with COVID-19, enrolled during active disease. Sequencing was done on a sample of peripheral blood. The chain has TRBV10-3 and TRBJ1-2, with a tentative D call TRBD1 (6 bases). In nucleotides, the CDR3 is TGTGCCATCGGACAGCTTAACTATGGCTACACCTTC. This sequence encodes CAIGQLNYGYTF.